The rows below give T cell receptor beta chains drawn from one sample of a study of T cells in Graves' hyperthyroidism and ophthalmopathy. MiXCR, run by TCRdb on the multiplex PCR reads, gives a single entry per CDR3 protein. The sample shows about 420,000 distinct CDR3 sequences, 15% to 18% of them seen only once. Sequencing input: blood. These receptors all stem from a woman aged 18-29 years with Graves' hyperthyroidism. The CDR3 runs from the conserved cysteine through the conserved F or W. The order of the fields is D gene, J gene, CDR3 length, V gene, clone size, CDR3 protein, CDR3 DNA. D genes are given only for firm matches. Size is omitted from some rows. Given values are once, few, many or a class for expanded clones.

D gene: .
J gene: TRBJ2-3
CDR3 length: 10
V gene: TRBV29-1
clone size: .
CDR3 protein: CSVWVNTQYF
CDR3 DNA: TGCAGCGTATGGGTAAATACGCAGTATTTT

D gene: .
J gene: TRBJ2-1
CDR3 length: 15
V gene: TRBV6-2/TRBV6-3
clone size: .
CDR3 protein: CASSYSWSSYNEQFF
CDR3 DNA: TGTGCCAGCAGTTACTCATGGAGCTCCTACAATGAGCAGTTCTTC

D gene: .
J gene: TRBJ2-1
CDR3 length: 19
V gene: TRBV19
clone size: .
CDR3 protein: CASSIGPDDRSTKYNEQFF
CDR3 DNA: TGTGCCAGTAGTATCGGTCCTGACGACCGATCAACCAAATACAATGAGCAGTTCTTC

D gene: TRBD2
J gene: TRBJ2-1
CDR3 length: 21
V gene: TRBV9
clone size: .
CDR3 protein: CASSDPEVGTSGRDEGNEQFF
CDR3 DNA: TGTGCCAGCAGCGACCCCGAGGTGGGGACTAGCGGGAGAGATGAAGGCAATGAGCAGTTCTTC

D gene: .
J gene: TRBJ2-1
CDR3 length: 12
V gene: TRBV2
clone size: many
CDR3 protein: CASVGWSNEQFF
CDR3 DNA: TGTGCCAGCGTCGGGTGGTCGAATGAGCAGTTCTTC

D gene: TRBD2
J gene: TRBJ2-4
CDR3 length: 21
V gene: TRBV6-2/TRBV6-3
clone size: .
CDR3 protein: CASSYSAPTSGGRVAKNIQYF
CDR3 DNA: TGTGCCAGCAGTTACTCCGCTCCGACTAGCGGGGGCCGAGTAGCCAAAAACATTCAGTACTTC

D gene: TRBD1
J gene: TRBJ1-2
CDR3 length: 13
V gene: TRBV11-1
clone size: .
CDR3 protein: CASSLGQGAGYTF
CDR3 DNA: TGTGCCAGCAGCTTAGGACAGGGCGCCGGTTACACCTTC

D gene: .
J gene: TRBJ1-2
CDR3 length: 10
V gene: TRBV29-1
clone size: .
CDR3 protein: CSVDGPGYTF
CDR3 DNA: TGCAGCGTTGACGGTCCCGGCTACACCTTC

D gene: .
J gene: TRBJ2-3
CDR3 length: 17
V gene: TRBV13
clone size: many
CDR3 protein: CASSLNLRGISTDTQYF
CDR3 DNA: TGTGCCAGCAGCTTAAACCTACGGGGGATTAGCACAGATACGCAGTATTTT

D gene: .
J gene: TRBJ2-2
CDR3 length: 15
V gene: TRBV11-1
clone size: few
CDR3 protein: CASSFDRTNTGELFF
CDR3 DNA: TGTGCCAGCAGCTTCGACAGGACCAACACCGGGGAGCTGTTTTTT

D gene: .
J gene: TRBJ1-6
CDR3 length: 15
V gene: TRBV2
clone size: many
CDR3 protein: CASSELRDLSAPLHF
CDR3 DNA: TGTGCCAGCAGTGAGCTCCGGGACTTAAGTGCGCCCCTCCACTTT

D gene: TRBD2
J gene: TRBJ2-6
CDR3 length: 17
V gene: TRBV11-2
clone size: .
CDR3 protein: CASSQFRRGSGADVLTF
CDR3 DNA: TGTGCCAGCAGCCAATTCCGGCGGGGGTCTGGGGCCGACGTCCTGACTTTC

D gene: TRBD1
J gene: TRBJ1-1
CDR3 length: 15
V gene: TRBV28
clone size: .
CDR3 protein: CASRIGGADSTEAFF
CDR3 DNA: TGTGCCAGCAGAATAGGGGGCGCGGATAGCACTGAAGCTTTCTTT

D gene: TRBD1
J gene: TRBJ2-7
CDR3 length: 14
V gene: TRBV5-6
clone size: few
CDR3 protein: CAGSSPGQGYEQYF
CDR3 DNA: TGTGCCGGAAGCTCGCCGGGACAGGGCTACGAGCAGTACTTC

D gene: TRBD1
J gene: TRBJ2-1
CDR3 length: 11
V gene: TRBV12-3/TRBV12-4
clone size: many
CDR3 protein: CASSFGTGQFF
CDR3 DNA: TGTGCCAGCAGTTTTGGGACAGGGCAGTTCTTC

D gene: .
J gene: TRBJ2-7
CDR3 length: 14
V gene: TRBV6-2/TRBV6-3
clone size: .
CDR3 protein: CASGPISQGDEQYF
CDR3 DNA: TGTGCCAGCGGGCCGATATCACAGGGCGACGAGCAGTACTTC

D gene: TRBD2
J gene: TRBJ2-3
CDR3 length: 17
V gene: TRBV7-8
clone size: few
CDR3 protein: CASSLNSQRGATDTQYF
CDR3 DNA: TGTGCCAGCAGCTTAAACTCCCAGCGGGGGGCCACAGATACGCAGTATTTT

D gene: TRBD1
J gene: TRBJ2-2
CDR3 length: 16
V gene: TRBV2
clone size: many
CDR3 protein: CASSKPLTGHTGELFF
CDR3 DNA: TGTGCCAGCAGTAAACCCTTGACAGGGCACACCGGGGAGCTGTTTTTT

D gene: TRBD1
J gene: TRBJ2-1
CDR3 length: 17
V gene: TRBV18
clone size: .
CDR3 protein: CASSKSTGTGSYNEQFF
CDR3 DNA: TGTGCCAGCTCAAAAAGCACCGGGACAGGGTCCTACAATGAGCAGTTCTTC

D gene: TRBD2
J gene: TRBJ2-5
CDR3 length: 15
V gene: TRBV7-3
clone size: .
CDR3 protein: CASSFGGGPRETQYF
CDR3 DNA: TGTGCCAGCAGCTTTGGCGGGGGACCCCGTGAGACCCAGTACTTC

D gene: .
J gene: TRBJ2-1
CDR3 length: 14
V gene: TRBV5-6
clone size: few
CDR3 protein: CASSLGSEYNEQFF
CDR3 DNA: TGTGCCAGCAGCTTGGGTAGCGAGTACAATGAGCAGTTCTTC

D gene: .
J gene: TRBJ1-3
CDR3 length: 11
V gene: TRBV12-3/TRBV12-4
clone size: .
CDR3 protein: CATGGRNTIYF
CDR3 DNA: TGTGCCACCGGTGGTCGAAACACCATATATTTT

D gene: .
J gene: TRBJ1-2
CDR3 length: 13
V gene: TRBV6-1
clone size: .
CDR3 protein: CASSKERGNGYTF
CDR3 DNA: TGTGCCAGCAGTAAAGAGCGGGGGAATGGCTACACCTTC

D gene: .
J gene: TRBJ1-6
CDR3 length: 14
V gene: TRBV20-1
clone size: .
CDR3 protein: CSAARTEYNSPLHF
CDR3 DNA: TGCAGTGCTGCAAGGACGGAGTATAATTCACCCCTCCACTTT

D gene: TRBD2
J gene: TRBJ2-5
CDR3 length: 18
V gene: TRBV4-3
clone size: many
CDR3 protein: CASSQDFPGRLAGETQYF
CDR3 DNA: TGCGCCAGCAGCCAAGACTTTCCCGGCCGACTAGCGGGCGAGACCCAGTACTTC

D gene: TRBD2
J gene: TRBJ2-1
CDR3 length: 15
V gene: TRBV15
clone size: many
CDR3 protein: CATSRLPGLASEQFF
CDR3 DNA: TGTGCCACCAGCAGATTACCGGGACTAGCGTCAGAGCAGTTCTTC

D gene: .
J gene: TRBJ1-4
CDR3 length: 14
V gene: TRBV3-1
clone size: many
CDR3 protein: CASSQDPVGEKLFF
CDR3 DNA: TGTGCCAGCAGCCAAGATCCTGTGGGGGAAAAACTGTTTTTT

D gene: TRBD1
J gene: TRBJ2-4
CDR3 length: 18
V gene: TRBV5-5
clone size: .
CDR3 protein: CASSSQGAGLTTKNIQYF
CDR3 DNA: TGTGCCAGCAGCTCCCAGGGGGCAGGGTTGACGACCAAAAACATTCAGTACTTC

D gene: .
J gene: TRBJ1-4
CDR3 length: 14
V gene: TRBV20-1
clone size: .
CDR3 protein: CSARLDSSKQKLFF
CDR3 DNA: TGCAGTGCTAGACTCGACAGCAGCAAGCAAAAACTGTTTTTT

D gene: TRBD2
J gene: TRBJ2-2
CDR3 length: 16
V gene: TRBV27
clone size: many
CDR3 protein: CASRYGRARETGELFF
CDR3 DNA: TGTGCCAGCCGTTATGGGAGAGCGCGGGAGACCGGGGAGCTGTTTTTT

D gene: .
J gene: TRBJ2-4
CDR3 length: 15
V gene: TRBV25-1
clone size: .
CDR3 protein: CASSDFRGGTNIQYF
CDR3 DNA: TGTGCCAGCAGTGATTTCAGGGGAGGGACTAACATTCAGTACTTC

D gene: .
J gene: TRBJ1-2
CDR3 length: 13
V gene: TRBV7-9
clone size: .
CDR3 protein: CASSFTPPYGYTF
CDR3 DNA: TGTGCCAGCAGCTTTACGCCTCCCTATGGCTACACCTTC

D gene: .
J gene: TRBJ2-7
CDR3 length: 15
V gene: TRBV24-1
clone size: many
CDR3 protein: CATSVTPSISYEQYF
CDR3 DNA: TGTGCCACCAGTGTTACACCCTCAATATCCTACGAGCAGTACTTC

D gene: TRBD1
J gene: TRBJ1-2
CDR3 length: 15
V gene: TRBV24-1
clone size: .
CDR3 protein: CATSDNQGGHYGYTF
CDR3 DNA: TGTGCCACCAGTGACAACCAGGGGGGCCACTATGGCTACACCTTC

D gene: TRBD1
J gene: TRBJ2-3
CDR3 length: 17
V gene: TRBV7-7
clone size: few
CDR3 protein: CASRTPSAGGNADTQYF
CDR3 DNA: TGTGCTAGCAGGACCCCGTCGGCAGGGGGCAACGCAGATACGCAGTATTTT

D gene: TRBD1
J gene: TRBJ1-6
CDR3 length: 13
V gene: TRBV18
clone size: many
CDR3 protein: CASSPDRSTPLHF
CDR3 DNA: TGTGCCAGCTCACCGGACAGGAGTACACCCCTCCACTTT

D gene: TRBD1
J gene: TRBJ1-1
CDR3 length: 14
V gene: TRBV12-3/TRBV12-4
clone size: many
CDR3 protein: CASSSDRGDTEAFF
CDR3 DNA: TGTGCCAGCAGTTCGGACAGGGGGGACACTGAAGCTTTCTTT

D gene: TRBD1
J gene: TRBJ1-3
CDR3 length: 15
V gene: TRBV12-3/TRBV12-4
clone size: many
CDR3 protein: CASNPTGWIGNTIYF
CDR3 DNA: TGTGCCAGCAATCCGACAGGGTGGATTGGAAACACCATATATTTT

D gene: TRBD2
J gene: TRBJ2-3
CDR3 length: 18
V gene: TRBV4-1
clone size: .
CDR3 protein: CASSRGGLAGGGTDTQYF
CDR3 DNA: TGCGCCAGCAGCAGAGGGGGACTAGCGGGAGGAGGCACAGATACGCAGTATTTT

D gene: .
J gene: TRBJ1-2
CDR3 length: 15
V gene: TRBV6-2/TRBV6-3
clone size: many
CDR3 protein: CASSYGAPGDYGYTF
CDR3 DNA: TGTGCCAGCAGTTACGGGGCACCGGGGGACTATGGCTACACCTTC

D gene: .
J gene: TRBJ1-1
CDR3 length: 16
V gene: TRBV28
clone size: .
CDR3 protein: CASSNPGGQVDTEAFF
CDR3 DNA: TGTGCCAGCAGTAACCCCGGGGGGCAAGTGGACACTGAAGCTTTCTTT

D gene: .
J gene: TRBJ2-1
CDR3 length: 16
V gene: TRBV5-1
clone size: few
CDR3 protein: CASSLVAGKGSNEQFF
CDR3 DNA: TGCGCCAGCAGCTTGGTGGCAGGGAAGGGGTCCAATGAGCAGTTCTTC

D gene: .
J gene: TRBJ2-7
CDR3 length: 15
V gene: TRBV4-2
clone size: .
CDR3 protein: CASSQEGTSHYEQYF
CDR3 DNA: TGTGCCAGCAGCCAAGAGGGGACCTCCCACTACGAGCAGTACTTC

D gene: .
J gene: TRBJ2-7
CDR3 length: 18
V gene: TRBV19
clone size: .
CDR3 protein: CASSPIRTGTGIPYEQYF
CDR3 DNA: TGTGCCAGTAGTCCAATTCGAACAGGGACGGGAATTCCCTACGAGCAGTACTTC

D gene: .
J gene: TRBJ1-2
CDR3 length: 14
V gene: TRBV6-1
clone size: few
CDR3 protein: CASSEYREGYGYTF
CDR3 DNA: TGTGCCAGCAGTGAATACAGGGAGGGCTATGGCTACACCTTC